This entry features one TCR beta chain sequence. The target antigen is unknown. For the second PCR, which ran for about 6 to 11 cycles, a sample-barcoded 5' primer and a J-beta primer mix were used. TCRdb redid the calling of the 5' RACE reads with MiXCR, one entry per CDR3 protein. The repertoire has just under 750,000 distinct CDR3 sequences, 20% to 25% of them found once; the top ten carry 22%. The extraction recovered at least 5.5 micrograms of total RNA per sample. These data belong to a study of blood T cells in healthy people across ages. Study results and limitations: Possibly, changes in expanded clonotypes were confounded because donor CMV status was unknown.

The V and J ends lost 5 bases and 4 bases, in that order; junction bases with no gene match: 6. Germline values: CDR1 SGHAT, CDR2 FQNNGV. The length of the CDR3 is 15 residues. Specimen: blood. The rearrangement joins TRBV11-2 to TRBJ2-1, with 9 positions matching TRBD2. The sequence was obtained from a man between 65 and 79 years old in good health. CDR3 DNA: TGTGCCAGCAGCCCCGCTAGCGGGATGTACAATGAGCAGTTCTTC. Translation: CASSPASGMYNEQFF.